Listed below are T cell receptor beta chains from one sample, sequenced in a study of cytomegalovirus exposure and HLA in healthy donors. The repertoire was sequenced with immunoSEQ multiplex PCR; TCRdb's copy has only in-frame clones and lacks some. The sample yields under 300,000 clones, roughly four fifths seen once. Source material: PBMCs. These receptors came from a woman between 40 and 55 years old in good health and CMV-seropositive. CDR3s include the opening cysteine and the closing phenylalanine or tryptophan. The order of the fields is J gene, V gene, D gene, clone size, CDR3 protein, CDR3 DNA. D genes are given only for firm matches. For some rows the clone size is stated as once, few or many, or as a class when expanded; others skip it.

>TRBJ1-1|TRBV6-5|TRBD1|NA
CASSKRQGFDSEAFF
TGTGCCAGCAGTAAACGACAGGGGTTCGACTCTGAAGCTTTCTTT
>TRBJ1-5|TRBV15|TRBD1|NA
CATSWQGGWQPQHF
TGTGCCACCAGTTGGCAGGGGGGTTGGCAGCCCCAGCATTTT
>TRBJ2-5|TRBV7-3|TRBD1|NA
CASSSTGVGETQYF
TGTGCCAGCAGCTCGACAGGGGTTGGGGAGACCCAGTACTTC
>TRBJ2-3|TRBV7-2|TRBD2|once
CASSLFPNGRVTDTQYF
TGTGCCAGCAGCTTATTCCCCAACGGGAGGGTTACAGATACGCAGTATTTT
>TRBJ2-2|TRBV29-1|TRBD2|NA
CSAQTSGNTGELFF
TGCAGCGCTCAAACTAGCGGCAACACCGGGGAGCTGTTTTTT
>TRBJ1-1|TRBV6-5|TRBD1|NA
CASSSGTGDAEAFF
TGTGCCAGCAGTTCCGGGACAGGGGACGCTGAAGCTTTCTTT
>TRBJ1-2|TRBV4-3|NA|NA
CASSQEGGIGYTF
TGCGCCAGCAGCCAAGAGGGGGGGATTGGCTACACCTTC
>TRBJ2-7|TRBV28|TRBD2|NA
CASSLGLAGISYEQYF
TGTGCCAGCAGTTTGGGACTAGCGGGCATCTCCTACGAGCAGTACTTC
>TRBJ2-1|TRBV6-1|TRBD2|NA
CASSATSASYNEQFF
TGTGCCAGCAGTGCCACTAGCGCCTCCTACAATGAGCAGTTCTTC
>TRBJ2-1|TRBV7-2|NA|NA
CASSPGGSSYNEQFF
TGTGCCAGCAGCCCAGGGGGGAGCTCCTACAATGAGCAGTTCTTC
>TRBJ2-1|TRBV19|NA|NA
CASSMERENWYEQFF
TGTGCCAGTAGTATGGAACGGGAGAATTGGTATGAGCAGTTCTTC
>TRBJ1-3|TRBV10-3|NA|NA
CAISESTASGNTIYF
TGTGCCATCAGTGAGTCTACTGCGTCTGGAAACACCATATATTTT
>TRBJ2-1|TRBV7-6|TRBD1|NA
CASTIGTGNNEQFF
TGTGCCAGCACCATCGGGACAGGGAACAATGAGCAGTTCTTC
>TRBJ1-4|TRBV5-1|TRBD1|NA
CASSQDRGATNEKLFF
TGCGCCAGCAGCCAAGACAGGGGTGCAACTAATGAAAAACTGTTTTTT
>TRBJ2-3|TRBV7-9|NA|NA
CSSSPGTAASTDTQYF
TGTTCCAGCAGCCCTGGAACGGCGGCCAGCACAGATACGCAGTATTTT
>TRBJ1-2|TRBV19|NA|NA
CASSPSGTPYGYTF
TGTGCCAGTAGTCCTTCCGGGACACCGTATGGCTACACCTTC
>TRBJ1-5|TRBV5-1|NA|NA
CASSLDSYSNQPQHF
TGCGCCAGCAGCTTGGACAGCTATAGCAATCAGCCCCAGCATTTT
>TRBJ2-3|TRBV30|TRBD2|few
CAWSVPSAGGGTDTQYF
TGTGCCTGGAGTGTACCGTCAGCGGGAGGGGGCACAGATACGCAGTATTTT
>TRBJ1-5|TRBV21-1|NA|NA
CASSKADRPYSNQPQHF
TGTGCCAGCAGCAAAGCAGACAGACCTTATAGCAATCAGCCCCAGCATTTT
>TRBJ2-1|TRBV7-8|NA|NA
CASSLLTGQSSYNEQFF
TGTGCCAGCAGCTTACTGACTGGTCAGAGCTCCTACAATGAGCAGTTCTTC
>TRBJ1-1|TRBV6-1|NA|NA
CASSEGGVPSAFF
TGTGCCAGCAGTGAGGGAGGGGTTCCTAGCGCTTTCTTT
>TRBJ2-1|TRBV7-2|NA|once
CASSPTGRDRRVEQFF
TGTGCCAGCAGCCCCACAGGGAGGGACCGCCGGGTTGAGCAGTTCTTC
>TRBJ2-1|TRBV19|NA|NA
CASSPKGFNSNSPNEQFF
TGTGCCAGTAGTCCCAAGGGGTTTAATAGTAACAGCCCCAATGAGCAGTTCTTC
>TRBJ2-7|TRBV7-9|NA|NA
CASSPWDRSGTYEQYF
TGTGCCAGCAGCCCCTGGGACCGTTCGGGGACTTACGAGCAGTACTTC
>TRBJ2-1|TRBV29-1|TRBD2|NA
CSVVGTSGLYNEQFF
TGCAGCGTTGTTGGGACTAGCGGACTCTACAATGAGCAGTTCTTC
>TRBJ1-4|TRBV28|TRBD1|NA
CASSLRQGASEKLFF
TGTGCCAGCAGTTTGAGACAGGGGGCTAGTGAAAAACTGTTTTTT
>TRBJ2-7|TRBV4-1|NA|NA
CASSLKGGNYEQYF
TGCGCCAGCAGCCTCAAAGGGGGAAACTACGAGCAGTACTTC
>TRBJ2-1|TRBV18|NA|NA
CASSPESGSYNEQFF
TGTGCCAGCTCACCCGAGAGCGGTTCCTACAATGAGCAGTTCTTC
>TRBJ2-7|TRBV12-2|NA|NA
CASRPLGLAGGSYEQYF
TGTGCAAGTCGCCCTTTGGGACTAGCGGGAGGATCCTACGAGCAGTACTTC
>TRBJ1-1|TRBV7-9|NA|NA
CASSLDSLEAFF
TGTGCCAGCAGCTTAGACAGCCTAGAAGCTTTCTTT
>TRBJ2-7|TRBV28|NA|NA
CASRDQGKGDEQYF
TGTGCCAGCAGGGATCAGGGTAAAGGAGACGAGCAGTACTTC
>TRBJ2-3|TRBV11-3|TRBD2|NA
CASSELAGLGRTDTQYF
TGTGCCAGCAGCGAATTAGCGGGGTTGGGTCGCACAGATACGCAGTATTTT
>TRBJ1-4|TRBV28|NA|NA
CASSSGSTNEKLFF
TGTGCCAGCAGTTCGGGGAGCACAAATGAAAAACTGTTTTTT
>TRBJ2-7|TRBV7-2|NA|NA
CASSFVGQTYEQYF
TGTGCCAGCAGCTTCGTCGGACAGACATACGAGCAGTACTTC
>TRBJ2-3|TRBV5-6|TRBD2|NA
CASSELAGSKLTDTQYF
TGTGCCAGCAGCGAACTAGCGGGAAGCAAACTCACAGATACGCAGTATTTT
>TRBJ1-5|TRBV15|NA|NA
CATSRGSTEGNQPQHF
TGTGCCACCAGCAGAGGGTCGACGGAGGGGAATCAGCCCCAGCATTTT
>TRBJ2-3|TRBV28|TRBD2|NA
CASSLMAAGGLPSTDTQYF
TGTGCCAGCAGTTTAATGGCAGCGGGAGGACTCCCTAGCACAGATACGCAGTATTTT
>TRBJ2-1|TRBV5-1|NA|NA
CASSFGTLSSYNEQFF
TGCGCCAGCAGCTTCGGGACTCTGAGCTCCTACAATGAGCAGTTCTTC
>TRBJ2-4|TRBV27|NA|NA
CASSPETGYGNIQYF
TGTGCCAGCAGTCCGGAAACCGGGTACGGAAACATTCAGTACTTC
>TRBJ1-2|TRBV6-6|TRBD1|NA
CASSPPGQGHYGYTF
TGTGCCAGCAGCCCCCCGGGACAGGGGCACTATGGCTACACCTTC
>TRBJ2-2|TRBV5-1|NA|NA
CASSFDWNTGELFF
TGCGCCAGCAGCTTTGACTGGAACACCGGGGAGCTGTTTTTT
>TRBJ1-6|TRBV6-5|NA|NA
CASSKDRANSPLHF
TGTGCCAGCAGTAAGGACAGAGCGAATTCACCCCTCCACTTT